This TCR beta chain was sequenced for a study of T cells after yellow fever vaccination. A remark on this clonotype: No antigen is known for it.

TCRdb re-analysed the 5' RACE reads in MiXCR, keeping a single row per CDR3 protein. Of a few hundred thousand distinct CDR3 sequences listed, about an eighth were seen once; the top ten hold 2.5% to 4%. Germline assignment: CDR1 SGHRS and CDR2 YFSETQ. This CDR3 is built from 13 residues. Between the trimmed V and J ends, which lost 4 bases and 0 bases, there was a span of 8 bases. Study-level results: A minor fraction of clonotypes spanned both CD4 and CD8 compartments.

The sample consisted of CD4+ T cells sorted from PBMCs, taken 15 days after the yellow fever booster vaccination. The chain is built from TRBV5-1 and TRBJ2-7; D is undetermined. The receptor comes from a man aged 18 to 30 who received the YFV17D yellow fever vaccine. CDR3 coding DNA: TGCGCCAGCAGCGACGGTGCCTCCTACGAGCAGTACTTC. Translation: CASSDGASYEQYF.